The rows below give T cell receptor beta chains drawn from one sample of a study of blood T cells in healthy people across ages. A single record per CDR3 protein comes from TCRdb applying MiXCR to the 5' RACE reads. The profile shows around 940,000 distinct CDR3 sequences, just over 50% of them singletons. The specimen was blood. Receptors originate from a woman aged 60-75 years in good health. CDR3s include the opening cysteine and the closing phenylalanine or tryptophan. Each record gives: V gene, J gene, D gene, CDR3 length, clone size, CDR3 DNA, CDR3 protein. D genes are given only for firm matches. Clone size is shown for a subset of rows, as once, few, many or a class of expanded clone.

>TRBV20-1|TRBJ2-1|NA|14|once
TGCAGTGCTGGAGACCCGGACGGGTACAATGAGCAGTTCTTC
CSAGDPDGYNEQFF
>TRBV6-5|TRBJ1-5|NA|13|NA
TGTGCCAGCAGTGACGACGGTAGTCAGCCCCAGCATTTT
CASSDDGSQPQHF
>TRBV5-1|TRBJ2-1|NA|12|NA
TGCGCCAGCAGCTCGGAGCCAAATGAGCAGTTCTTC
CASSSEPNEQFF
>TRBV11-2|TRBJ2-5|NA|15|few
TGTGCCAGCAGCTTAGTACGCCAGGGATTCGAGACCCAGTACTTC
CASSLVRQGFETQYF
>TRBV28|TRBJ2-2|TRBD1|16|NA
TGTGCCAGCAGTTTGTATGGACAGGGGAAATCCGGGGAGCTGTTTTTT
CASSLYGQGKSGELFF
>TRBV24-1|TRBJ2-6|NA|15|few
TGTGCCACCAGTGACGGAATCTCTGGGGCCAACGTCCTGACTTTC
CATSDGISGANVLTF
>TRBV7-9|TRBJ1-2|NA|13|few
TGTGCCAGCAAGCTCGGGGAACTCTATGGCTACACCTTC
CASKLGELYGYTF
>TRBV4-1|TRBJ1-2|NA|14|NA
TGCGCCAGCAGCCCCGAGGTGCTTCACTATGGCTACACCTTC
CASSPEVLHYGYTF
>TRBV5-1|TRBJ1-1|NA|15|NA
TGCGCCAGCAGCTTGTTTGGGGCAAGGAACACTGAAGCTTTCTTT
CASSLFGARNTEAFF
>TRBV13|TRBJ2-7|TRBD2|16|NA
TGTGCCAGCAGCCCCCTTTGGACTAGCGAATCCTACGAGCAGTACTTC
CASSPLWTSESYEQYF
>TRBV18|TRBJ2-7|NA|13|few
TGTGCCAGCTCAACAAAACAGTCCTACGAGCAGTACTTC
CASSTKQSYEQYF
>TRBV7-9|TRBJ2-7|NA|13|NA
TGTGCCAGCGCACTGGATAATCCCTACGAGCAGTACTTC
CASALDNPYEQYF
>TRBV28|TRBJ2-3|TRBD2|18|many
TGTGCCAGCCGGGAGACGCCTAGCGGGTTGGTCTACCGGGGGACGCAGTATTTT
CASRETPSGLVYRGTQYF
>TRBV11-2|TRBJ1-6|NA|16|once
TGTGCCAGCAGCTTAACAGGGCAGGCCACTTCTGGGGCCCTCCACTTT
CASSLTGQATSGALHF
>TRBV4-1|TRBJ1-5|NA|13|NA
TGCGCCAGCAGCCAAGAGGTCGGTTGGCCCCAGCATTTT
CASSQEVGWPQHF
>TRBV7-9|TRBJ2-7|TRBD2|15|few
TGTGCCAGCAGCCCACCCCTAGGACTAGGCTACGAGCAGTACTTC
CASSPPLGLGYEQYF
>TRBV7-2|TRBJ2-1|TRBD1|15|NA
TGTGCCAGCAGCTCCAAGACAGGGAAGTACAATGAGCAGTTCTTC
CASSSKTGKYNEQFF
>TRBV29-1|TRBJ2-1|NA|13|few
TGCAGCGTTGGTGTTGCGTTGAACAATGAGCAGTTCTTC
CSVGVALNNEQFF
>TRBV20-1|TRBJ1-2|NA|14|NA
TGCAGTGTCACACGGACCCGGCTCGGATATGGCTACACCTTC
CSVTRTRLGYGYTF
>TRBV7-2|TRBJ2-7|TRBD2|14|NA
TGTGCCAGCAGCTTAGATCCTAGCGGATACGAGCAGTACTTC
CASSLDPSGYEQYF
>TRBV5-1|TRBJ2-3|NA|15|NA
TGCGCCAGCAGCCGATCGGATATATGGGAGCGGCAACCGTATTTT
CASSRSDIWERQPYF
>TRBV29-1|TRBJ2-5|NA|12|few
TGCAGCGTTGAAGGAGCGCAGGAGACCCAGTACTTC
CSVEGAQETQYF
>TRBV5-1|TRBJ2-5|TRBD2|14|NA
TGCGCCAGCAGCGCTGGGGACTATGAAGAGACCCAGTACTTC
CASSAGDYEETQYF
>TRBV27|TRBJ2-5|NA|13|NA
TGTGCCAGCAGACACCCCCTTGGAGAGACCCAGTACTTC
CASRHPLGETQYF
>TRBV28|TRBJ1-5|TRBD1|15|NA
TGTGCCAGCAGTTTAATCCCAGGGGGGAATCAGCCCCAGCATTTT
CASSLIPGGNQPQHF
>TRBV6-6|TRBJ2-1|NA|15|NA
TGTGCCAGCAGTTACGGGCGCCTAACCTACAATGAGCAGTTCTTC
CASSYGRLTYNEQFF
>TRBV10-3|TRBJ2-1|TRBD2|16|NA
TGTGCCATCAGTGATTTGGGACTAGCGGGAACTTGTGAGCAGTTCTTC
CAISDLGLAGTCEQFF
>TRBV7-2|TRBJ2-1|NA|14|NA
TGTGCCAGCAGCCGGAGCTGGGGCAGTAGTGAGCAGTTCTTC
CASSRSWGSSEQFF
>TRBV9|TRBJ2-7|NA|14|NA
TGTGCCAGCAACGTAGGGGCAGGCGGGTACGAGCAGTACTTC
CASNVGAGGYEQYF
>TRBV6-2/TRBV6-3|TRBJ2-7|NA|14|NA
TGTGCCAGCAGTTACGGAAAACTAGTCTACGAGCAGTACTTC
CASSYGKLVYEQYF
>TRBV25-1|TRBJ2-1|TRBD1|15|once
TGTGCCAGCAGTGATTGGGACAGCTCAATCAATGAGCAGTTCTTC
CASSDWDSSINEQFF
>TRBV20-1|TRBJ2-1|TRBD1|12|NA
TGCAGTGCTAGGAGGGACAGTCGTGAGCAGTTCTTC
CSARRDSREQFF
>TRBV25-1|TRBJ2-6|NA|15|NA
TGTGCCAGCAGTGGGCGGGGCTCTGGGACCAACGTCCTGACTTTC
CASSGRGSGTNVLTF
>TRBV24-1|TRBJ2-5|NA|13|few
TGTGCCACCAGTGATCCAAACCGAGAGACCCAGTACTTC
CATSDPNRETQYF
>TRBV29-1|TRBJ1-5|NA|13|NA
TGCAGCGTTGGGCAGGGATTGGATCAGCCCCAGCATTTT
CSVGQGLDQPQHF
>TRBV21-1|TRBJ2-7|NA|16|NA
TGTGCCAGCAGCCTCCGACAGGGGATAAGCTCCTACGAGCAGTACTTC
CASSLRQGISSYEQYF
>TRBV20-1|TRBJ2-3|TRBD1|13|few
TGCAGTGCCTCAGGGGGCCCCACAGATACGCAGTATTTT
CSASGGPTDTQYF
>TRBV29-1|TRBJ1-2|TRBD1|14|NA
TGCAGCGTAAGAGAACAGGGGGCGGACTATGGCTACACCTTC
CSVREQGADYGYTF
>TRBV5-5|TRBJ2-3|NA|16|NA
TGTGCCAGCAGCTCCCAGCGGACCCGCCTGGGAGATACGCAGTATTTT
CASSSQRTRLGDTQYF
>TRBV7-9|TRBJ2-6|NA|17|NA
TGTGCCAGCAGCTACCGCCCCGGAACCTCTGGGGCCAACGTCCTGACTTTC
CASSYRPGTSGANVLTF
>TRBV20-1|TRBJ2-7|NA|13|NA
TGCAGTGCTATTCTGAGCGGCTCCTACGAGCAGTACTTC
CSAILSGSYEQYF